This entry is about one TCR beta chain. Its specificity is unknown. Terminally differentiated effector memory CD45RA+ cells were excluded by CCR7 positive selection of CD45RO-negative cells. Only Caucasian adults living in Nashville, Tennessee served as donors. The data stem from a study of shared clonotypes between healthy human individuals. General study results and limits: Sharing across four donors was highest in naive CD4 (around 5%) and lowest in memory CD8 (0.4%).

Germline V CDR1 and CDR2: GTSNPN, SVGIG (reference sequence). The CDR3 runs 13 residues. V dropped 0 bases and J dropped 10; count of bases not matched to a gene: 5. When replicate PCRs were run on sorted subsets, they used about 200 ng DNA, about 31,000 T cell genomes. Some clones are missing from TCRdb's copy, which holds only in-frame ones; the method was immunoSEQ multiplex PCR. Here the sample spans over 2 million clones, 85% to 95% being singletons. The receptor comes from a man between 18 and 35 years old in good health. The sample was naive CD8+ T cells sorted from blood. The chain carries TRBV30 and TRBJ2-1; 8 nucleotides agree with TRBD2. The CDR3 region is CAWSVSASGEQFF. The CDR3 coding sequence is TGTGCCTGGAGTGTATCGGCTAGCGGGGAGCAGTTCTTC.